This is a list of T cell receptor beta chains from one sample in a study of blood T cell repertoires in COVID-19. Some clones are missing from TCRdb's copy, which holds only in-frame ones; the method was immunoSEQ multiplex PCR. The sample records some 330,000 clones, under 85% being singletons. Material for sequencing was PBMCs or T cells enriched from blood (not recorded which). Receptor source: a woman between 45 and 60 years old who had recovered from COVID-19. Each CDR3 is given with its conserved first and last residue. The order of the fields is D gene, V gene, clone size, CDR3 protein. A D gene is named only where the DNA matches it firmly. The size entry is marked missing in some rows and otherwise reads once, few, many or a size class.

NA TRBV5-4 NA CASSLGIGVGGDTQYF
NA TRBV19 NA CASSIDGNYGYTF
NA TRBV21-1 NA CASSIRDRLISGNTEAFF
NA TRBV12-3/TRBV12-4 NA CASTGGYEQYF
TRBD2 TRBV5-4 NA CASSLSSGGSYNEQFF
NA TRBV5-1 NA CASSLSGGSQPQHF
TRBD1 TRBV15 NA CATSRAGQGFHNEQFF
NA TRBV6-2/TRBV6-3 NA CASSPVGGSNTEAFF
TRBD2 TRBV19 once CASGLAGGITGELFF
NA TRBV4-3 NA CASSQNGEQFF
NA TRBV11-2 NA CASSLNGRGHTDTQYF
NA TRBV4-1 NA CASSRGGLFGNTIYF
NA TRBV6-2/TRBV6-3 NA CASSYGLMNTEAFF
NA TRBV2 NA CASSTAGTEAFF
TRBD1 TRBV6-5 few CASGDSPPYEQYF
NA TRBV5-8 NA CASSLRQITDTQYF
NA TRBV2 NA CASRNGPRDEKLFF
TRBD2 TRBV29-1 NA CSVPTGTSGRLSSYNEQFF
NA TRBV5-1 NA CASSYSPGLSTGELFF
TRBD2 TRBV5-5 NA CASSAKIREEVGEQYF
NA TRBV21-1 NA CASSSLQGARNSPLHF